The sequence of this T cell receptor (beta chain) was determined in a study of control samples from healthy donors and cancer patients (dated by TCRdb to the early 2020s). Libraries came from the immunoSEQ multiplex PCR assay. Not all clones reach the TCRdb copy of this immuneACCESS table, which keeps in-frame sequences only. Checked studies attribute under half of the gap to unresolved V genes and leave the rest unexplained. A total of over 15,000 clones appear in this sample, about 82% of them only once. The top ten hold approximately 10% of the sample. On this clone itself: Its antigen is not yet known. No much larger clone exists at a distance of one base, and base qualities are not known.

Material: PBMCs. This TCR derives from a woman between 65 and 79 years old with colorectal cancer.

The CDR3 corresponds to CASSNAGGTGELFF. The nucleotides read TGTGCCAGCAGCAATGCGGGGGGCACCGGGGAGCTGTTTTTT. The sequence joins TRBV9 to TRBJ2-2; the central 8 bases match TRBD2. The CDR3 sequence holds 14 residues, the cysteine and phenylalanine included. The retained sequence is limited to the CDR3, 42 bases, with the frame set at the first base. V ends up 4 bases short and J 4 bases short, with an unmatched junction base count of 3. Via the germline V gene, CDR1 is SGDLS and CDR2 YYNGEE.